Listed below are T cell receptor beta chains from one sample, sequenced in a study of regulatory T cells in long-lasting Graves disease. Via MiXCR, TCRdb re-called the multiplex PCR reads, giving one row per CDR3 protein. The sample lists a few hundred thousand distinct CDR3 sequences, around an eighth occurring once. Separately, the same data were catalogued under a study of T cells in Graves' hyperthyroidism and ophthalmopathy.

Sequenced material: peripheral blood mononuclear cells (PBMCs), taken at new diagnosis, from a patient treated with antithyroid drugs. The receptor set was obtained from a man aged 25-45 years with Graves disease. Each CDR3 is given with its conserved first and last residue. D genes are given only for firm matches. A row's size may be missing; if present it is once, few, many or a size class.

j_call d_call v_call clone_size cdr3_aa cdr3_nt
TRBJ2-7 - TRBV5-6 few CASSPSPYRAYEQYF TGTGCCAGCAGCCCCTCCCCGTACAGGGCCTACGAGCAGTACTTC
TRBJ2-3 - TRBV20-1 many CSALPRADTQYF TGCAGTGCTCTTCCCAGGGCGGATACGCAGTATTTT
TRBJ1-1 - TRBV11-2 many CASSLDHRLVTEAFF TGTGCCAGCAGCTTAGATCATCGGCTGGTCACTGAAGCTTTCTTT
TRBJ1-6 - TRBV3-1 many CASSQVVGTPLHF TGTGCCAGCAGCCAAGTAGTGGGAACACCCCTCCACTTT
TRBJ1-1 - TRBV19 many CASSIDRDTEAFF TGTGCCAGTAGTATAGACAGGGATACTGAAGCTTTCTTT
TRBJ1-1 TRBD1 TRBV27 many CASSDRAGTEAFF TGTGCCAGCAGTGACAGGGCGGGGACTGAAGCTTTCTTT
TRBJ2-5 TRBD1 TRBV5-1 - CASSSRDRSETQYF TGCGCCAGCAGCTCCCGGGACAGGTCAGAGACCCAGTACTTC
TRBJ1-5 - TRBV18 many CASSPSIYQPQHF TGTGCCAGCTCACCCTCTATATATCAGCCCCAGCATTTT
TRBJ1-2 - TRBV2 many CASRVRHPIGTF TGTGCCAGCCGCGTTCGGCACCCTATTGGCACCTTC
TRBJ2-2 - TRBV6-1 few CASSEWGAVTGELFF TGTGCCAGCAGTGAATGGGGGGCTGTCACCGGGGAGCTGTTTTTT
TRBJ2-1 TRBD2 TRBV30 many CASIAGTYNEQFF TGTGCCTCTATAGCGGGAACCTACAATGAGCAGTTCTTC
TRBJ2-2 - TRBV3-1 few CASSQALRAGELFF TGTGCCAGCAGCCAAGCTTTGCGGGCCGGGGAGCTGTTTTTT
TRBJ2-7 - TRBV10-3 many CAITPDRTYEQYF TGTGCCATCACCCCAGACCGGACCTACGAGCAGTACTTC
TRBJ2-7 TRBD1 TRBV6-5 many CASSFGQGPYEQYF TGTGCCAGCAGTTTCGGACAGGGCCCCTACGAGCAGTACTTC
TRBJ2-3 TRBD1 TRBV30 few CAWTADRAFADTQYF TGTGCCTGGACCGCGGACAGGGCTTTTGCAGATACGCAGTATTTT
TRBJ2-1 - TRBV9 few CASSGTDYNEQFF TGTGCCAGCAGCGGGACAGACTACAATGAGCAGTTCTTC
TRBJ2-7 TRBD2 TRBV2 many CASNTGRSSYEQYF TGTGCCAGCAACACCGGGAGGAGCTCCTACGAGCAGTACTTC
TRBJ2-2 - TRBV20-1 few CSARGHTGELFF TGCAGTGCTAGGGGACACACCGGGGAGCTGTTTTTT
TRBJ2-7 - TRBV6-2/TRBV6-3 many CASSYSQGVEQYF TGTGCCAGCAGTTACTCTCAGGGAGTGGAGCAGTACTTC
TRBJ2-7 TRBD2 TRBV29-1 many CSVVRRLAGSYEQYF TGCAGCGTTGTAAGGAGGCTAGCGGGCTCCTACGAGCAGTACTTC
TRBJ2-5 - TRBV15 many CATSRVRPGQIPGGTQYF TGTGCCACCAGCAGAGTGAGGCCGGGCCAAATCCCCGGTGGGACCCAGTACTTC
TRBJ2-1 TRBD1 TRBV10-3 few CAISEPPGQGNEQFF TGTGCCATCAGTGAGCCGCCGGGACAGGGGAATGAGCAGTTCTTC
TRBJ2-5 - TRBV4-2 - CASSQVKASQETQYF TGTGCCAGCAGCCAAGTTAAGGCGTCCCAAGAGACCCAGTACTTC
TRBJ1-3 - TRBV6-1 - CASSRSGPIYF TGTGCCAGCAGTAGGTCGGGTCCCATATATTTT
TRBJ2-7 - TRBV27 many CASSLTIGYEQYF TGTGCCAGCAGTTTAACGATTGGCTACGAGCAGTACTTC
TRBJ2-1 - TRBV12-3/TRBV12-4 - CASSDLSYNEQFF TGTGCCAGCAGCGACTTGTCCTACAATGAGCAGTTCTTC
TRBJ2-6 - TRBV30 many CAWNKDWTAISGANVLTF TGTGCCTGGAACAAAGACTGGACGGCGATCTCTGGGGCCAACGTCCTGACTTTC
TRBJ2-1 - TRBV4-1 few CASSQDQSEGEQFF TGCGCCAGCAGCCAAGATCAGTCGGAGGGTGAGCAGTTCTTC
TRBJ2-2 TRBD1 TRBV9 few CASRQGHETGELFF TGTGCCAGCAGACAGGGGCATGAGACCGGGGAGCTGTTTTTT
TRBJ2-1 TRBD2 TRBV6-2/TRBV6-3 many CASRHRTSEINEQFF TGTGCCAGCAGACACCGGACTAGCGAGATCAATGAGCAGTTCTTC
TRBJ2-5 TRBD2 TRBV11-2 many CASSSPEGGSVYETQYF TGTGCCAGCAGCTCTCCCGAGGGCGGGAGCGTATATGAGACCCAGTACTTC
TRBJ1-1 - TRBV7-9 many CASSLGQVNTEAFF TGTGCCAGCAGCTTGGGGCAGGTGAACACTGAAGCTTTCTTT
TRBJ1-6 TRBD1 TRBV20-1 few CSAKKGQRDSPLHF TGCAGTGCTAAAAAGGGACAGAGGGATTCACCCCTCCACTTT
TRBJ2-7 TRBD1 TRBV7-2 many CASSLSARDRDYEQYF TGTGCCAGCAGCTTAAGTGCGAGAGACAGGGATTACGAGCAGTACTTC
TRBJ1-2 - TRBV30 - CAWRWGGPGYTF TGTGCCTGGAGATGGGGGGGGCCTGGCTACACCTTC
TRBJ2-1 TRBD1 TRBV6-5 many CASSYPGQGRTDEQFF TGTGCCAGCAGTTACCCGGGACAGGGGCGTACAGATGAGCAGTTCTTC
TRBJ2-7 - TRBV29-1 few CSVEAGARNEQYF TGCAGCGTTGAGGCGGGCGCGCGGAACGAGCAGTACTTC
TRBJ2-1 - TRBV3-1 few CASSQDGQGPYNEQFF TGTGCCAGCAGCCAAGATGGGCAGGGGCCTTACAATGAGCAGTTCTTC
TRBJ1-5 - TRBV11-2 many CASSDGGYSNQPQHF TGTGCCAGCAGCGACGGGGGTTATAGCAATCAGCCCCAGCATTTT
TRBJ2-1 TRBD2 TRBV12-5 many CASGLGGREFF TGTGCTAGTGGTTTGGGCGGGAGGGAGTTCTTC
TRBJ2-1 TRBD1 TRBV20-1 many CSAIVVDRGLNEQFF TGCAGTGCTATTGTCGTGGACAGGGGGCTGAATGAGCAGTTCTTC
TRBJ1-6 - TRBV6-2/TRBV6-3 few CASSYSRNSPLHF TGTGCCAGCAGTTACAGCCGTAATTCACCCCTCCACTTT